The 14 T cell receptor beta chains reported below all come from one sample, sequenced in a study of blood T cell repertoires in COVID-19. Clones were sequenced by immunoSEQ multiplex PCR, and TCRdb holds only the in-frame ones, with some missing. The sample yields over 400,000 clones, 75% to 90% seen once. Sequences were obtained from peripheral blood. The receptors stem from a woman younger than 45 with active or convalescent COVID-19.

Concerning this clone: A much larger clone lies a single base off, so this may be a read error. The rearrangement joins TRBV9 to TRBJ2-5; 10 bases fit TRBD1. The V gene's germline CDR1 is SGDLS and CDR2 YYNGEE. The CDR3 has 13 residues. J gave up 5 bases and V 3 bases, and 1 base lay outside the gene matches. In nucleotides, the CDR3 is TGTGCCAGCAGCGCGGGACAGGGGGAGACCCAGTACTTC. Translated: CASSAGQGETQYF.

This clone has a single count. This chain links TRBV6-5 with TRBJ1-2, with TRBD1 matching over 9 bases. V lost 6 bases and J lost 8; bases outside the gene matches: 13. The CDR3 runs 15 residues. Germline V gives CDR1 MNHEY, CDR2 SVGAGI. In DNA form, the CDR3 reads TGTGCCAGCAGCCTTAAACAGGGGGCCGCGAAGGGCTACACCTTC. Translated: CASSLKQGAAKGYTF.

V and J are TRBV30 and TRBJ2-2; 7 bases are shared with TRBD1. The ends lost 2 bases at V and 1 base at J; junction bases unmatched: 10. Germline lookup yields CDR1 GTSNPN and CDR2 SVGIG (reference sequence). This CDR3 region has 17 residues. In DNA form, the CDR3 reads TGTGCCTGGAGTCCCCAAGGGGGCGGAGTGAACACCGGGGAGCTGTTTTTT. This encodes CAWSPQGGGVNTGELFF.

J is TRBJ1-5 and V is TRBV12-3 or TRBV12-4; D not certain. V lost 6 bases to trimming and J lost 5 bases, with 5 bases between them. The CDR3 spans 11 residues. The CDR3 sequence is CASSLDQPQHF. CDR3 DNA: TGTGCCAGCAGCCTTGATCAGCCCCAGCATTTT.

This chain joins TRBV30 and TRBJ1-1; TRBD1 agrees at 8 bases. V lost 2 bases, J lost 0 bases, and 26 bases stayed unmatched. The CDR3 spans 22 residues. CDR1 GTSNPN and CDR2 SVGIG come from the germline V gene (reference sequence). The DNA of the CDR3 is TGTGCCTGGAGTAGGTCCAACCCCACCACCGTAAACAGGGGGAAGATGAACACTGAAGCTTTCTTT. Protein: CAWSRSNPTTVNRGKMNTEAFF.

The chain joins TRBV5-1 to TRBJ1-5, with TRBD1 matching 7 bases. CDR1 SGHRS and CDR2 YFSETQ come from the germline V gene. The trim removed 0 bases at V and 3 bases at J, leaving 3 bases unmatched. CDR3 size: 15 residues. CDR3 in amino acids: CASSLEGAFNQPQHF. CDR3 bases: TGCGCCAGCAGCTTGGAGGGGGCCTTCAATCAGCCCCAGCATTTT. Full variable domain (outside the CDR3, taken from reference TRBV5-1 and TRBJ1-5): KAGVTQTPRYLIKTRGQQVTLSCSPISGHRSVSWYQQTPGQGLQFLFEYFSETQRNKGNFPGRFSGRQFSNSRSEMNVSTLELGDSALYLCASSLEGAFNQPQHFGDGTRLSIL.

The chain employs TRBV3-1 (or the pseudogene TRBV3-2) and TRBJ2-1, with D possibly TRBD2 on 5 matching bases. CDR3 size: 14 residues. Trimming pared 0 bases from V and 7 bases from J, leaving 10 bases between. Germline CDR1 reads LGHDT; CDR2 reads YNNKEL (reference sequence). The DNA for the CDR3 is TGTGCCAGCAGCCAAGAGTCCACGGGGAATGAGCAGTTCTTC. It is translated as CASSQESTGNEQFF.

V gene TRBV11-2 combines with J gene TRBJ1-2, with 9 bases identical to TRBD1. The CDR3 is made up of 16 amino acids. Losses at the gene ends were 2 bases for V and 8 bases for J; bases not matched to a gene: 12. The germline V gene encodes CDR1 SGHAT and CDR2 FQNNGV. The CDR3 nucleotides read TGTGCCAGCAGCTTACAAACAGGGGGCGCGAGGGGAGGCTACACCTTC. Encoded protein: CASSLQTGGARGGYTF.

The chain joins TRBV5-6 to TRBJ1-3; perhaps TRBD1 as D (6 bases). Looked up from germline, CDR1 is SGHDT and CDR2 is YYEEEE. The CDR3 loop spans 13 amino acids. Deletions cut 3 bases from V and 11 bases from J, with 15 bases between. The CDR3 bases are TGTGCCAGCAGCTCGTTAGGCGGGGGCCCCATATATTTT. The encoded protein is CASSSLGGGPIYF.

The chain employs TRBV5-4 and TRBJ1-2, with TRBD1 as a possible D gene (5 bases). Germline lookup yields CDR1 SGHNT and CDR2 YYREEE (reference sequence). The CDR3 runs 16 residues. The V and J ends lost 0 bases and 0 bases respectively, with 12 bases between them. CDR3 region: CASSLGPQGTNYGYTF. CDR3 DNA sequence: TGTGCCAGCAGCTTGGGCCCCCAGGGAACTAACTATGGCTACACCTTC.

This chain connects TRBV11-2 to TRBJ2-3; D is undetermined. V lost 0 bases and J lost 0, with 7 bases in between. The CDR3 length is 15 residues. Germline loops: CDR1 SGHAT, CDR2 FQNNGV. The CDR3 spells CASSLDPSSTDTQYF. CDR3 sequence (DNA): TGTGCCAGCAGCTTAGACCCCTCTAGCACAGATACGCAGTATTTT.

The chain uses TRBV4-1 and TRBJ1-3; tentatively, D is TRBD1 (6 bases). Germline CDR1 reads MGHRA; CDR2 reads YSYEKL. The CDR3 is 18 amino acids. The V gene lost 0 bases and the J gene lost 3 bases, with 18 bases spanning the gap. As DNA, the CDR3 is TGCGCCAGCAGCCAAGATAGCGCGGACAGAGGGTTTGGAAACACCATATATTTT. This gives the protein CASSQDSADRGFGNTIYF.

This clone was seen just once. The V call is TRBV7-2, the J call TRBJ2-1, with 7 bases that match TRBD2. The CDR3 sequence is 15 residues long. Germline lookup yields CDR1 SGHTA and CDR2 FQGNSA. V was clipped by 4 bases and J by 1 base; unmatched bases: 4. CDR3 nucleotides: TGTGCCAGCAGCTCCAATAGCGGGTCCTACAATGAGCAGTTCTTC. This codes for CASSSNSGSYNEQFF.

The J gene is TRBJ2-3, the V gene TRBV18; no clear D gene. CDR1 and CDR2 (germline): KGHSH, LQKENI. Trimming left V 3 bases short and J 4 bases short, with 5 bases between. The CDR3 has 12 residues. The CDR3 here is CASSPGADTQYF. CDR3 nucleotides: TGTGCCAGCTCACCGGGCGCAGATACGCAGTATTTT.